This passage covers 7 T cell receptor beta chains from one sample sequenced in a study of CD8 T cells in ankylosing spondylitis (dated by TCRdb to about 2017). The paper's findings and limits, for the study overall: Blood from ankylosing spondylitis patients appeared to be characterized by a TCR beta motif composed of roughly 8 highly homologous amino acid variants.

Libraries were built with 5' RACE. Instrument on record: Illumina HiSeq 2500. Starting from the raw public reads, TCRdb applied fastp trimming at Q25, assembled clones with MiXCR and retained in-frame beta chains. Duplicate CDR3 protein sequences are folded into a single record with the most common DNA and genes. For this sample the table gives 250,000 to 350,000 distinct CDR3 sequences, of which under 8.5% were detected only once. The ten largest clonotypes hold less than 15% of the sample. Their cognate antigens are unknown. Sequencing used blood, either unsorted or a sorted T cell fraction (not recorded which). These TCRs come from a male donor with ankylosing spondylitis.

The chain combines TRBV30 with TRBJ1-1; TRBD1 is a possible D gene (5 bases). This CDR3 comprises 11 residues. CDR1 and CDR2 from the germline V gene are GTSNPN and SVGIG (reference sequence). Between the trimmed V and J ends, which lost 5 bases and 6 bases, there was a span of 10 bases. The CDR3 region is CAWGTFSEAFF. In DNA, the CDR3 is TGTGCCTGGGGGACTTTCTCTGAAGCTTTCTTT.

This clonotype was counted at least ten times. Germline is not matched at one junction end, which may reflect a read error. V gene TRBV3-1 combines with J gene TRBJ2-3; D possibly corresponds to TRBD1 (5 bases). Germline V lookup: CDR1 LGHDT, CDR2 YNNKEL (reference sequence). The CDR3 extends over 13 amino acids. The CDR3 region has the DNA TGCGCCAGCAGCCAAGGGGGCACAGATACGCAGTATTTT. Protein: CASSQGGTDTQYF.

This clonotype has a handful of counts. The chain has TRBV7-3 and TRBJ2-1; 9 bases are a match to TRBD1. CDR1 and CDR2 (germline): SGHTA, FQGTGA. There are 13 residues in the CDR3. The trim removed 5 bases at V and 6 bases at J, leaving 2 bases unmatched. The CDR3 here is CASSRGQGNEQFF. The CDR3 bases are TGTGCCAGCAGCCGGGGACAGGGCAATGAGCAGTTCTTC. The complete variable domain, with remaining parts taken from reference TRBV7-3 and TRBJ2-1, reads GAGVSQTPSNKVTEKGKYVELRCDPISGHTALYWYRQSLGQGPEFLIYFQGTGAADDSGLPNDRFFAVRPEGSVSTLKIQRTERGDSAVYLCASSRGQGNEQFFGPGTRLTVL.

V is TRBV6-1 and J is TRBJ1-1; D is possibly TRBD1 (6 bases). Germline V gene lookup returns CDR1 MNHNS and CDR2 SASEGT. This CDR3 contains 14 residues. V was shortened by 10 bases and J by 1 base, with 16 bases between the two germline ends. CDR3 coding DNA: TGTGCCACTATGAGGGGGACCTGGAACACTGAAGCTTTCTTT. It is translated as CATMRGTWNTEAFF.

This clonotype was seen ten or more times. The rearrangement uses TRBV25-1 and TRBJ2-1, with 8 nucleotides matching TRBD2. Germline-derived CDR1 and CDR2 are MGHDK and SYGVNS. Germline trimming cut 2 bases from V and 8 bases from J; bases unmatched to any gene: 11. CDR3 length: 16 residues. Written as DNA, the CDR3 is TGTGCCAGCAGTGAACTCGCTAGCGGGTCTTTGCATGAGCAGTTCTTC. Its protein product is CASSELASGSLHEQFF.

This clonotype was counted only a few times. The V gene is TRBV3-1, the J gene TRBJ2-3; maybe TRBD1 (5 bases). Germline V lookup: CDR1 LGHDT, CDR2 YNNKEL (reference sequence). The V and J ends lost 0 bases and 5 bases respectively, with 15 bases between them. The CDR3 totals 16 residues. In DNA form, the CDR3 reads TGTGCCAGCAGCCAAGATAATAGCAGGGTCCGAGATACGCAGTATTTT. This codes for CASSQDNSRVRDTQYF.

This clonotype has only a few counts. The chain carries TRBV20-1 and TRBJ2-1, with 15 bases aligning to TRBD2. CDR1 is DFQATT, CDR2 SNEGSKA, per germline (reference sequence). Unmatched junction bases numbered 4, after V lost 0 bases and J lost 10 bases. CDR3 length: 15 residues. CDR3 amino acids: CSARDLGTSGREQFF. CDR3 coding DNA: TGCAGTGCTAGAGATCTTGGGACTAGCGGGAGGGAGCAGTTCTTC.